The present entry profiles one T cell receptor beta chain with its context. Its binding antigen is unknown. The sample holds no much larger clone one base away, and base qualities are not on file. The cysteine opens and the phenylalanine closes a CDR3 of 16 amino acids. Only CDR3 DNA remains: 48 bases, in frame from the first base. The germline V gene sets CDR1 to SGDLS and CDR2 to YYNGEE. V has 2 bases trimmed and J has 6 bases trimmed; junction bases matching no gene number 9. Libraries were made using the immunoSEQ multiplex PCR assay. TCRdb retrieved this table from immuneACCESS and kept in-frame rearrangements only. Not all clones are present; in checked studies, unresolved V genes account for under half, and no reason is known for the remainder. The sample table lists some 98,000 clones, 95% of them with a count of one. 0.23% of the sample is held by the ten biggest clonotypes. The data originate from a study of technical replicates of blood from a few donors (dated by TCRdb to 2015 to 2018).

This sequence uses TRBV9 and TRBJ1-1; 11 middle bases align to TRBD1. Sample: T cells isolated from PBMCs. This receptor was taken from a human donor in good health. The CDR3 region: CASSVGGQGAYAEAFF. The nucleotides read TGTGCCAGCAGCGTGGGTGGACAGGGGGCGTATGCTGAAGCTTTCTTT. The entire variable domain, with the stretches around the CDR3 drawn from the reference TRBV9 and TRBJ1-1 proteins, is DSGVTQTPKHLITATGQRVTLRCSPRSGDLSVYWYQQSLDQGLQFLIQYYNGEERAKGNILERFSAQQFPDLHSELNLSSLELGDSALYFCASSVGGQGAYAEAFFGQGTRLTVV.